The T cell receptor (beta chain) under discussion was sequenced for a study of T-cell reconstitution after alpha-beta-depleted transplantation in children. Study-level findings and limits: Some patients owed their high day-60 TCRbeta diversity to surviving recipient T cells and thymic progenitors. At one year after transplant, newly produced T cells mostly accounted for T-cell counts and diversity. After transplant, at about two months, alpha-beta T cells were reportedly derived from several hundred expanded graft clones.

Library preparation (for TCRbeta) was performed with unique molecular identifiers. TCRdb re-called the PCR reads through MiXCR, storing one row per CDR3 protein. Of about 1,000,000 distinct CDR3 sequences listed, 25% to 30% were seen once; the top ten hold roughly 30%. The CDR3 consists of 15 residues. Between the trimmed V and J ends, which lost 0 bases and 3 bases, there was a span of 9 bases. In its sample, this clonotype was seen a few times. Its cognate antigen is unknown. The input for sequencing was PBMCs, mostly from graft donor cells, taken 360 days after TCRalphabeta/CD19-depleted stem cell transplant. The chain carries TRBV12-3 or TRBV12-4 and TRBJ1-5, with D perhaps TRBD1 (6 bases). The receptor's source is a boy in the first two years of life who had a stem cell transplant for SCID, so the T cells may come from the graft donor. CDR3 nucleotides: TGTGCCAGCAGTTTAGCTAGGGGGGCCAATCAGCCCCAGCATTTT. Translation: CASSLARGANQPQHF.